A single sample is the source of the 27 T cell receptor beta chains below, sequenced in a study of blood T cells in healthy people across ages. Through a sample-barcoded 5' primer and a J-beta primer mix, a second PCR was run for roughly 6 to 11 cycles. TCRdb analysed the 5' RACE reads with MiXCR anew, one entry per CDR3 protein. The data contain some 710,000 distinct CDR3 sequences, about half of them singletons. Sequenced sample: blood. The receptors were gathered from a man at least 80 years old in good health.

J is TRBJ1-6 and V is TRBV20-1, with D possibly TRBD1 on 6 matching bases. The CDR3 runs 16 residues. In germline, CDR1 is DFQATT, CDR2 SNEGSKA (reference sequence). Between the trimmed V and J ends, which lost 3 bases and 6 bases, there was a span of 18 bases. CDR3 coding DNA: TGCAGTGCTAGGACAAGCACCGGGACACCTAATTCACCCCTCCACTTT. It yields the protein CSARTSTGTPNSPLHF.

This chain connects TRBV5-5 to TRBJ2-6; D remains unclear. Looked up from germline, CDR1 is SGHKS and CDR2 is YYEKEE (reference sequence). The CDR3 totals 16 residues. V shed 4 bases and J shed 4 bases, with 15 bases lying between them. CDR3 bases: TGTGCCAGCAGCCCGAGTGTGGGGTCCGGGGCCAACGTCCTGACTTTC. Translating gives CASSPSVGSGANVLTF.

This clonotype showed up just once. The chain combines TRBV20-1 with TRBJ1-5, with D perhaps TRBD1 (6 bases). Trimming left V 3 bases short and J 5 bases short, with 11 bases between. Germline assignment: CDR1 DFQATT and CDR2 SNEGSKA (reference sequence). The CDR3 sequence is 13 residues long. CDR3 in amino acids: CSARGARDQPQHF. For the CDR3, the DNA is TGCAGTGCTAGGGGGGCGAGGGATCAGCCCCAGCATTTT.

This clonotype was counted at least ten times. The chain combines TRBV7-2 with TRBJ2-7, with 7 nucleotides matching TRBD1. CDR1 SGHTA and CDR2 FQGNSA come from the germline V gene. The junction had 7 bases not matched to a gene; V was cut back by 4 bases and J by 4 bases. CDR3 length equals 14 residues. The CDR3 DNA reads as TGTGCCAGCAGCTGGGACAGCGGACCTTACGAGCAGTACTTC. Its protein is CASSWDSGPYEQYF.

The chain has TRBV12-3 or TRBV12-4 and TRBJ2-2, with 10 bases that match TRBD2. V trimming: 6 bases; J trimming: 5 bases; junction bases outside the gene matches: 9. CDR3 length: 16 residues. The CDR3 bases are TGTGCCAGCAGGTCTAGCGGGAGAGTTTGGACCGGGGAGCTGTTTTTT. This encodes CASRSSGRVWTGELFF.

The chain uses TRBV5-6 and TRBJ2-5; 7 bases fit TRBD1. The germline V gene encodes CDR1 SGHDT and CDR2 YYEEEE. This CDR3 is built from 14 residues. The J segment lost 5 bases and the V segment lost 3 bases, leaving 7 bases of the junction unmatched. This CDR3 reads CASSWDSRGETQYF. In nucleotides, the CDR3 is TGTGCCAGCAGCTGGGACAGTCGTGGGGAGACCCAGTACTTC.

This clonotype showed up just a few times. This chain uses TRBV10-3 with TRBJ1-2; D gene ambiguous. V lost 0 bases and J lost 6, with 11 bases in between. Germline values: CDR1 ENHRY, CDR2 SYGVKD. CDR3 size: 14 residues. The CDR3 coding sequence is TGTGCCATCAGTGAGTCTCCGGGTCCCCATGGCTACACCTTC. Encoded protein: CAISESPGPHGYTF.

Points on this clonotype: At one of its ends the junction is not consistent with the germline gene, which may arise from a read error. The V gene is TRBV5-6, the J gene TRBJ2-7, with D possibly TRBD1 on 6 matching bases. This CDR3 is built from 16 residues. CDR1 is SGHDT and CDR2 is YYEEEE in the germline V gene. DNA for the CDR3: TGTGCCTGCAGCTTGTTGGATCGAGGGGGATCCGGCGAGCAGTACTTC. Its translation: CACSLLDRGGSGEQYF.

The chain links TRBV20-1 to TRBJ2-7, with D unclear. The germline V gene has CDR1 DFQATT and CDR2 SNEGSKA (reference sequence). The CDR3 has 13 amino acids. V shed 4 bases and J shed 5 bases, with 15 bases lying between them. The CDR3 nucleotides read TGCAGTGCTATCCGTCGGCCGTCCCACGAGCAGTACTTC. Protein sequence: CSAIRRPSHEQYF.

This sequence joins TRBV7-2 and TRBJ2-1; TRBD2 matches at 9 bases. Trimming cost V 5 bases and J 2 bases; bases outside gene matches: 4. The germline CDR1 and CDR2 sequences are SGHTA and FQGNSA. This CDR3 has 15 residues. CDR3 nucleotide sequence: TGTGCCAGCAGCCGGACTAGCGTGGCCTACAATGAGCAGTTCTTC. It translates to CASSRTSVAYNEQFF. Variable domain in full (rest from reference TRBV7-2 and TRBJ2-1): GAGVSQSPSNKVTEKGKDVELRCDPISGHTALYWYRQSLGQGLEFLIYFQGNSAPDKSGLPSDRFSAERTGGSVSTLTIQRTQQEDSAVYLCASSRTSVAYNEQFFGPGTRLTVL.

The chain joins TRBV4-1 to TRBJ1-1; D remains unclear. The V gene lost 4 bases and the J gene lost 3 bases, with 12 bases spanning the gap. The CDR3 totals 14 residues. Germline V lookup: CDR1 MGHRA, CDR2 YSYEKL. In DNA, the CDR3 is TGCGCCAGCAGCCGAGGACGGGCGGACACTGAAGCTTTCTTT. Its protein product is CASSRGRADTEAFF.

The chain couples TRBV9 to TRBJ2-3; D is possibly TRBD2 (5 bases). The ends were cut back, 0 bases at V and 2 bases at J, with 13 bases in the middle. The germline CDR1 and CDR2 sequences are SGDLS and YYNGEE. The CDR3 has 16 amino acids. CDR3 bases: TGTGCCAGCAGCGTAGTCGGGGAGATACTCACAGATACGCAGTATTTT. Translation gives CASSVVGEILTDTQYF.

The V call is TRBV12-3 or TRBV12-4, the J call TRBJ2-1, with 12 bases identical to TRBD2. Trimming at V came to 6 bases and at J to 10 bases, leaving 4 bases not matched to a gene. The CDR3 extends over 13 amino acids. The CDR3 DNA follows: TGTGCCAGCAGCCAAGGACTAGCGGGAGAGCAGTTCTTC. Encoded protein: CASSQGLAGEQFF.

This clonotype was seen a single time. This chain links TRBV2 with TRBJ1-2; D unresolved. Trimming shortened V by 8 bases and J by 2 bases, and 15 bases separated the two germline ends. The germline V gene has CDR1 SNHLY and CDR2 FYNNEI. The CDR3 runs 14 residues. The CDR3 sequence: CASSGNSANYGYTF. DNA for the CDR3: TGTGCCAGCTCGGGCAACTCAGCCAACTATGGCTACACCTTC.

This rearrangement joins TRBV7-8 to TRBJ2-5; a possible D gene is TRBD1 (6 bases). The CDR3 is 14 residues long. Deletions cut 8 bases from V and 13 bases from J, with 26 bases between. Germline CDR1 and CDR2: SGHVS and FQNEAQ. CDR3 protein: CASSDRQGTNELYF. Here the CDR3 DNA reads TGTGCCAGCTCTGACCGGCAGGGGACCAACGAGCTGTACTTC.

This sequence joins TRBV7-9 and TRBJ1-2; TRBD1 matches at 8 bases. V lost 11 bases and J lost 5; bases outside the gene matches: 16. CDR3 length: 15 amino acids. The V gene's germline CDR1 is SEHNR and CDR2 FQNEAQ (reference sequence). The CDR3 DNA follows: TGTGCCGACAGCTTAAAAGACAGGGGAAATTATGGCTACACCTTC. Translation: CADSLKDRGNYGYTF.

This sequence joins TRBV5-1 and TRBJ2-7, with a weak D call TRBD1 (6 bases). TRBJ2-4 matches the DNA end more closely, so the J call is doubtful. This CDR3 region has 13 residues. The germline V gene encodes CDR1 SGHRS and CDR2 YFSETQ. The CDR3 reads CASSPLQGPIQYF. The CDR3 nucleotides are TGCGCCAGCAGCCCCCTACAGGGACCCATTCAGTACTTC.

The V gene is TRBV29-1, the J gene TRBJ2-3; 7 bases are shared with TRBD2. Germline CDR1 SQVTM, CDR2 ANQGSEA. The CDR3 is made up of 13 amino acids. With V trimmed by 1 base and J by 8 bases, 6 bases remained unmatched. CDR3 DNA sequence: TGCAGCGTTGAAGCGGGAGGTGGTGGTACGCAGTATTTT. The encoded protein is CSVEAGGGGTQYF.

To note about this clonotype: The junction differs from germline at one of its ends, possibly a read error. CDR3 amino acids: CANSRRGPYEQYF. CDR3 bases: TGTGCCAACAGTCGCCGAGGGCCCTACGAGCAGTACTTC. This chain joins TRBV6-2 or TRBV6-3 and TRBJ2-7; possibly TRBD2 for D (5 bases). CDR1 is MNHEY and CDR2 is SVGEGT in the germline V gene. The CDR3 has 13 amino acids.

This clonotype was detected only a few times. This chain connects TRBV5-1 to TRBJ2-7; a possible D gene is TRBD2 (7 bases). V dropped 4 bases and J dropped 12 bases, with 20 bases sitting between them. Germline lookup yields CDR1 SGHRS and CDR2 YFSETQ. The CDR3 runs 13 residues. The DNA for the CDR3 is TGCGCCAGCAGCGTGACCGAAGGGGGGGCTGTGTACTTC. Amino acid sequence: CASSVTEGGAVYF.

V is TRBV27 and J is TRBJ2-2; 9 nucleotides match TRBD2. The CDR3 has 17 residues. V was pared by 0 bases and J by 4 bases, with 6 bases of the junction left unmatched. Germline lookup yields CDR1 MNHEY and CDR2 SMNVEV (reference sequence). CDR3 loop: CASSLSPTSGVTGELFF. The DNA of the CDR3 is TGTGCCAGCAGTTTATCTCCGACTAGCGGAGTCACCGGGGAGCTGTTTTTT.

This chain joins TRBV5-1 and TRBJ2-3, with D possibly matching TRBD1 (6 bases). The CDR3 has 14 amino acids. Germline CDR1 reads SGHRS; CDR2 reads YFSETQ. The V gene lost 0 bases and the J gene lost 4 bases, with 9 bases spanning the gap. CDR3 protein: CASSLEAGADTQYF. The CDR3 DNA follows: TGCGCCAGCAGCTTGGAGGCAGGGGCAGATACGCAGTATTTT.

The V and J genes are TRBV27 and TRBJ1-1; D is ambiguous. Trimming pared 6 bases from V and 3 bases from J, leaving 11 bases between. CDR3 length: 13 amino acids. Germline V gene data show CDR1 as MNHEY and CDR2 as SMNVEV (reference sequence). The CDR3 region has the DNA TGTGCCAGCAGCACAACACAGTACACTGAAGCTTTCTTT. Residues: CASSTTQYTEAFF.

The rearrangement links TRBV7-3 to TRBJ2-1, with TRBD2 matching over 14 bases. The CDR3 consists of 17 residues. The V gene end was trimmed by 5 bases and the J gene end by 6 bases; junction bases not matched to a gene: 9. Looked up from germline, CDR1 is SGHTA and CDR2 is FQGTGA. CDR3 protein: CASSPTRGLAGVNEQFF. As DNA, the CDR3 is TGTGCCAGCAGCCCGACACGGGGACTAGCGGGAGTCAATGAGCAGTTCTTC.

The chain has TRBV7-2 and TRBJ2-3; D is ambiguous. Germline-derived CDR1 and CDR2 are SGHTA and FQGNSA. CDR3 length: 14 residues. Trimming stripped 3 bases from V and 4 bases from J, with 11 bases between. Here the CDR3 reads CASSFPDSPDTQYF. The CDR3 DNA follows: TGTGCCAGCAGCTTTCCAGACTCCCCAGATACGCAGTATTTT.

CDR3 loop: CASSSKPGLANIQYF. CDR3 bases: TGTGCCAGCAGTTCTAAGCCGGGACTAGCAAACATTCAGTACTTC. The rearrangement joins TRBV6-8 to TRBJ2-4; 9 bases are a match to TRBD2. The V and J ends lost 4 bases and 6 bases, in that order; junction bases with no gene match: 7. This CDR3 is built from 15 residues. Germline loops: CDR1 MNHGY, CDR2 SAAAGT.

This clonotype appeared a few times. The genes are TRBV20-1 and TRBJ2-5; D call uncertain. From germline, CDR1 is DFQATT and CDR2 SNEGSKA (reference sequence). With 0 bases removed from V and 1 base from J, the gap between germline ends came to 12 bases. The CDR3 is 15 amino acids. CDR3 sequence: CSARDYSRIQETQYF. Here the CDR3 DNA reads TGCAGTGCTAGAGATTATAGTAGAATCCAAGAGACCCAGTACTTC.